The rows below give T cell receptor beta chains drawn from one sample of a study of T cell responses to AZD1222 COVID-19 vaccine. Libraries were prepared by immunoSEQ multiplex PCR; TCRdb keeps only in-frame clonotypes and omits some of them. The sample comprises 130,000 to 150,000 clones, about nine tenths of which are singletons, and under 2% rests with the top ten. This specimen was peripheral blood, taken 28 days after the second AZD1222 dose. The source of these receptors is an adult who received the AZD1222 COVID-19 vaccine. CDR3s include the opening cysteine and the closing phenylalanine or tryptophan. D genes are given only for firm matches. Clone size, where shown, is once, few, many, or a class for clones that have expanded.

clone_size	d_call	v_call	j_call	cdr3_aa	cdr3_nt
NA	TRBD2	TRBV7-9	TRBJ2-1	CASRPTSGRILNEQFF	TGTGCCAGCAGACCCACTAGCGGGAGGATTTTAAATGAGCAGTTCTTC
NA	NA	TRBV4-3	TRBJ2-1	CASSQVGQNEQFF	TGCGCCAGCAGCCAAGTAGGTCAAAATGAGCAGTTCTTC
NA	NA	TRBV4-1	TRBJ1-2	CASSPRDKVNYGYTF	TGCGCCAGCAGCCCCCGGGACAAGGTCAACTATGGCTACACCTTC
few	NA	TRBV30	TRBJ1-4	CAWSVTPPGAWEKLFF	TGTGCCTGGAGTGTAACACCCCCGGGGGCCTGGGAAAAACTGTTTTTT
NA	NA	TRBV7-2	TRBJ1-1	CASSPTRDEMNTEAFF	TGTGCCAGCAGCCCTACTAGGGATGAGATGAACACTGAAGCTTTCTTT
NA	TRBD1	TRBV19	TRBJ1-6	CASGTGEGSPLHF	TGTGCCAGTGGGACAGGGGAGGGTTCACCCCTCCACTTT
NA	NA	TRBV16	TRBJ1-2	CASSQWFQGTYYGYTF	TGTGCCAGCAGCCAATGGTTCCAGGGGACTTACTATGGCTACACCTTC
NA	NA	TRBV4-1	TRBJ1-1	CASSSSHMGFF	TGCGCCAGCAGCTCTTCACACATGGGCTTCTTT
NA	NA	TRBV7-2	TRBJ1-2	CASSPYLDTATGGYTF	TGTGCCAGCAGCCCTTACCTGGACACCGCCACAGGAGGCTACACCTTC
NA	TRBD2	TRBV11-1	TRBJ2-2	CAGRLAGGELFF	TGTGCCGGAAGACTAGCGGGCGGGGAGCTGTTTTTT
NA	TRBD2	TRBV19	TRBJ2-1	CASSRTSGRGVEQFF	TGTGCCAGTAGTAGGACTAGCGGGAGAGGGGTTGAGCAGTTCTTC
NA	NA	TRBV9	TRBJ1-1	CASSPGGAWSTEAFF	TGTGCCAGCAGCCCGGGGGGGGCGTGGAGCACTGAAGCTTTCTTT
once	TRBD1	TRBV5-4	TRBJ1-6	CASSSGQGAGSPLHF	TGTGCCAGCAGCTCGGGACAGGGGGCAGGGTCACCCCTCCACTTT
NA	TRBD1	TRBV15	TRBJ1-4	CATSRKRQGGYEKLFF	TGTGCCACCAGCAGAAAAAGACAGGGGGGTTATGAAAAACTGTTTTTT
NA	TRBD1	TRBV6-5	TRBJ1-2	CASCLQGQGFDGYTF	TGTGCCAGCTGTCTCCAGGGACAGGGGTTCGATGGCTACACCTTC
NA	NA	TRBV27	TRBJ1-4	CASSLIQRGEKLFF	TGTGCCAGCAGTTTAATCCAACGGGGTGAAAAACTGTTTTTT
NA	NA	TRBV19	TRBJ1-2	CASSTPTSPPGYTF	TGTGCCAGTAGTACCCCCACTAGTCCTCCTGGCTACACCTTC
NA	NA	TRBV9	TRBJ1-1	CASGSSYTEAFF	TGTGCCTCCGGGTCCTCCTACACTGAAGCTTTCTTT
NA	NA	TRBV7-2	TRBJ2-5	CASSESVYQETQYF	TGTGCCAGCAGCGAGAGCGTTTACCAAGAGACCCAGTACTTC
NA	NA	TRBV9	TRBJ2-2	CASSVGQGSGELFF	TGTGCCAGCAGCGTAGGGCAGGGGTCCGGGGAGCTGTTTTTT
NA	TRBD1	TRBV19	TRBJ2-1	CASKDRGDGYNEQFF	TGTGCCAGCAAGGACAGGGGGGATGGATACAATGAGCAGTTCTTC